The source of this T cell receptor (beta chain) is a study of T cells expressing NK-cell markers. Study-wide context: Repertoire data for TCR beta were derived from sorted T cells (CD3+CD56+NKG2C+, CD3+CD56+NKG2C- and CD3+CD56-NKG2C+). Of eight sequenced donors, seven were HCMV-seropositive and one HCMV-seronegative.

Study observations and caveats: Also leading the CD3+CD56-NKG2C+ fraction in a handful of donors were these clonotypes.

5'RACE template switching with UMIs produced the TCR beta cDNA. TCRdb reworked the 5' RACE reads into one entry per CDR3 protein, no DNA. Across some 280,000 distinct CDR3 sequences, the top ten clones capture 0.39% of the sample. This CDR3 contains 12 residues. Germline assignment: CDR1 SQVTM and CDR2 ANQGSEA. Concerning this clonotype: The antigen is undetermined.

Sequenced: blood T cells: a sorted CD56 or NKG2C T cell subset, CD4+ or CD8+ T cells, or bulk PBMC T cells (not recorded which). The chain joins TRBV29-1 to TRBJ2-1; TCRdb gives TRBD1 as the D gene, but with no DNA this cannot be confirmed. The receptor was isolated from a man between 18 and 29 years old in good health. CDR3 in amino acids: CSVKRAGDEQFF.